The clone carrying this T cell receptor (beta chain) has more than one count but fewer than ten. This record comes from a study of identical twins. CDR3 size: 15 residues. Unmatched junction bases numbered 5, after V lost 2 bases and J lost 1 base. TCRdb processed the 5' RACE reads anew with MiXCR; each CDR3 protein has one entry. The sample records about 190,000 distinct CDR3 sequences, approximately 16% being singletons. These same records also appear under a second study, on T cells expressing NK-cell markers.

This clonotype was sampled from a woman in her late teens or twenties in good health. Material for sequencing was CD8+ T cells sorted from blood. This chain joins TRBV12-3 or TRBV12-4 and TRBJ2-7; 7 nucleotides agree with TRBD1. The CDR3 sequence is CASSLRGRLSYEQYF. For the CDR3, the DNA is TGTGCCAGCAGTTTAAGGGGGCGCTTGTCCTACGAGCAGTACTTC.